This T cell receptor beta chain was identified during a study of T-cell memory formation after mild COVID-19. Whole-study results and caveats: Second-wave clones peaking on day 37 lacked confirmed SARS-CoV-2 specificity.

Germline CDR1 and CDR2: MNHNY and SVGAGI (reference sequence). V lost 0 bases to trimming and J lost 5 bases, with 10 bases between them. The CDR3 extends over 14 amino acids. This clonotype was seen once. No antigen is known for it. TCRdb processed the 5' RACE reads anew with MiXCR; each CDR3 protein has one entry. The sample includes hundreds of thousands of distinct CDR3 sequences, 16% of them seen just once. The V and J genes are TRBV6-6 and TRBJ1-1; no reliable D call. The receptor's source is a man in his late teens or twenties who had mild COVID-19 (a few samples of this study predate the infection). Cell type and time point are not known. Sequencing was done on a sample of PBMCs or a T cell subset sorted from them (not recorded which). The chain's CDR3 is CASSYSEIRTEAFF. The CDR3 nucleotides are TGTGCCAGCAGTTACTCGGAAATTAGGACTGAAGCTTTCTTT.